This TCR beta chain was identified in a study of T cell repertoires in cytomegalovirus infection (dated 2019 in TCRdb). Concerning the study at large: Peptide stimulations targeted recently identified HLA-C-restricted CMV epitopes, whose presentation resists viral immunomodulation, together with well-studied HLA-B-restricted epitopes. Donor HLA type was relevant to the analysis, because carriage of CMV infection together with the matching HLA type was indicated by public TCR beta signatures.

TCRdb lists the instrument as Illumina HiSeq 1500. TCRdb reanalyzed the raw reads on its own, using fastp at Q25 for trimming and MiXCR for clone calling, and kept in-frame beta chains. Every CDR3 protein is listed once, alongside the most common genes and DNA of its rows. This sample gives 51,000 or so distinct CDR3 sequences in total; 15% to 20% of them show up just once. In total, the top ten clones hold around three quarters of the sample. Broader findings and caveats from the paper: The ex vivo response was dominated by HLA-C-restricted CMV-specific TCR beta clonotypes, which also provided the single most frequent clonotype in two of eight donors. In both this cohort and an independent cohort of some 380 donors, the cumulative frequency of public TCR beta family members distinguished carriers of CMV infection plus the relevant HLA type.

Details on this clonotype: The antigen it binds to is not known. Qualities for individual bases were not recorded, and no much larger clone is one base off.

The sample's treatment or condition, from its label and the paper: in vitro stimulation with specific CMV peptide epitopes to enrich CMV-specific T cells. The V end loses 1 base and the J end loses 7 bases, and a stretch of 6 bases separates them. The germline V gene sets CDR1 to SGHTA and CDR2 to FQGNSA. The CDR3 runs 12 amino acids, cysteine and phenylalanine included. Only the CDR3 DNA stays, 36 bases, in frame from base 1. The rearrangement joined TRBV7-2 to TRBJ2-3, with the D gene uncertain. This TCR was sampled from a human donor in good health (CMV status not recorded). Some clones in this sample may be carry-over from other donors' samples. This specimen consisted of CD8+ T cells from cultured PBMCs, obtained from culture after CMV antigen stimulation. CDR3 loop: CASSLGRNTQYF. The sequenced DNA is TGTGCCAGCAGCTTAGGGCGCAATACGCAGTATTTT.